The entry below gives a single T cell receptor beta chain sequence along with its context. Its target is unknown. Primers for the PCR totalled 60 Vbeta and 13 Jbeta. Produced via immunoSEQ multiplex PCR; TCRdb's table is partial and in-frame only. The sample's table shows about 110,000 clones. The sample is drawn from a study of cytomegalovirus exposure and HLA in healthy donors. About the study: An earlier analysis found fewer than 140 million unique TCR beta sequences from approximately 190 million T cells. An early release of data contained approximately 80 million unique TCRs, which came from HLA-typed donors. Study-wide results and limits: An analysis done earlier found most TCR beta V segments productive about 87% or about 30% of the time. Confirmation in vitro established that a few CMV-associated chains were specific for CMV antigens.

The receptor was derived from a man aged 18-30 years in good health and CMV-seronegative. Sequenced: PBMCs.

CDR3 region: CASSSGLAGGPQTQYF. Here the CDR3 DNA reads TGCGCCAGCAGTTCTGGACTAGCGGGAGGGCCCCAGACCCAGTACTTC. V gene TRBV10-1 combines with J gene TRBJ2-5; TRBD2 aligns across 15 bases. This CDR3 contains 16 residues. V lost 5 bases to trimming and J lost 6 bases; unmatched junction nucleotides: 7. Germline V gene data show CDR1 as WNHNN and CDR2 as SYGVQD (reference sequence).